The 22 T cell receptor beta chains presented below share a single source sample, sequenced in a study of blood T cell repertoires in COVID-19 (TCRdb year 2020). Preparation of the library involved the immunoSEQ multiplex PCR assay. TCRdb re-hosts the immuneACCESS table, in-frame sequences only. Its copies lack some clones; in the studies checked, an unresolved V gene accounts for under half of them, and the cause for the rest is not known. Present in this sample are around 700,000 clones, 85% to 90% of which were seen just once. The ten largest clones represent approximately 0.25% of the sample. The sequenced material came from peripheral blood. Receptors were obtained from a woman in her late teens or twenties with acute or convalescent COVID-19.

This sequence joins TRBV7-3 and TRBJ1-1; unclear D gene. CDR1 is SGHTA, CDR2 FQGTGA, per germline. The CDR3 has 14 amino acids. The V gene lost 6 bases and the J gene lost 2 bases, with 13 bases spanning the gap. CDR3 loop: CASSPGAGNTEAFF. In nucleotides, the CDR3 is TGTGCCAGCAGTCCGGGAGCTGGCAACACTGAAGCTTTCTTT.

CDR3 sequence reads: CASSQWDSLGYGYTF. The CDR3 coding sequence is TGTGCCAGCAGCCAGTGGGACTCCCTCGGGTATGGCTACACCTTC. V and J are TRBV3-1 (or the pseudogene TRBV3-2) and TRBJ1-2, with D maybe TRBD1 (5 bases). The CDR3 runs to 15 residues. Trimming took 3 bases from V and 5 from J, leaving 16 bases between them. Germline V lookup: CDR1 LGHDT, CDR2 YNNKEL (reference sequence).

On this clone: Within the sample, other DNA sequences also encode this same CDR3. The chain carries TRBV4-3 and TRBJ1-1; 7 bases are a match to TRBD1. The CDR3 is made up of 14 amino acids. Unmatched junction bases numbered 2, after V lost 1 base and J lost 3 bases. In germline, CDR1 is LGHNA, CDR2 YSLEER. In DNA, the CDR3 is TGCGCCAGCAGCCAAGGCACAGGGGACACTGAAGCTTTCTTT. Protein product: CASSQGTGDTEAFF.

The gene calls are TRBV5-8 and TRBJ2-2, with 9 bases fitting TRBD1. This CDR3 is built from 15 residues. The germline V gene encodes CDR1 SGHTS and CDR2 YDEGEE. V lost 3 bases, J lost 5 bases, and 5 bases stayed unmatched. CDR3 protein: CASSSGQGRTGELFF. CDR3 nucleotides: TGTGCCAGCAGCTCCGGACAGGGGAGAACCGGGGAGCTGTTTTTT.

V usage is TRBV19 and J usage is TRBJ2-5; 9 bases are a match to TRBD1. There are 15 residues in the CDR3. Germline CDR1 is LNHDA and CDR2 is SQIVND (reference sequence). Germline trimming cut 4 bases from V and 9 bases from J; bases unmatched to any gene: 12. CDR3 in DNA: TGTGCCAGTAGTAACCCCGGGACAGGGATGAGGCCCCAGTACTTC. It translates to CASSNPGTGMRPQYF.

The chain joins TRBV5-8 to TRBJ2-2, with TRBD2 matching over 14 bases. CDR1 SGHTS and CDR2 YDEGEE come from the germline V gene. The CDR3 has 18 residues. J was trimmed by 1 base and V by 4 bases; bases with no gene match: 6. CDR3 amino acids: CASSPGLAGAENTGELFF. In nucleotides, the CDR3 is TGTGCCAGCAGCCCGGGACTAGCGGGGGCCGAGAACACCGGGGAGCTGTTTTTT.

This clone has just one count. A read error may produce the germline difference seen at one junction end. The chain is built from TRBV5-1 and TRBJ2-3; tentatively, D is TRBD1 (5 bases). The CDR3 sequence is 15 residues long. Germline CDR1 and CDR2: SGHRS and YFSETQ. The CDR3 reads CASSLAGLGTDTQYF. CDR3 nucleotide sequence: TGCGCTAGCAGCTTGGCAGGGTTGGGAACAGATACGCAGTATTTT.

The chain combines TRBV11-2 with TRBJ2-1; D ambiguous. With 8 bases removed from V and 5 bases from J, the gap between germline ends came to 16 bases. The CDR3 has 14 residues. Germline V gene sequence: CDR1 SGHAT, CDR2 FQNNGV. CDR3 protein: CASSPRWSDNEQFF. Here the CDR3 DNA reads TGTGCCAGCTCCCCGAGGTGGAGTGACAATGAGCAGTTCTTC. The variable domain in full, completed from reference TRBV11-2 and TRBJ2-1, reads EAGVAQSPRYKIIEKRQSVAFWCNPISGHATLYWYQQILGQGPKLLIQFQNNGVVDDSQLPKDRFSAERLKGVDSTLKIQPAKLEDSAVYLCASSPRWSDNEQFFGPGTRLTVL.

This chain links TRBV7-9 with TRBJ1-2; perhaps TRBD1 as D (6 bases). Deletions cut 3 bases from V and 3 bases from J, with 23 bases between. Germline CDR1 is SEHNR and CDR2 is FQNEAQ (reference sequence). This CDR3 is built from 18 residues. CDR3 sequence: CASSLAPPYRERDYGYTF. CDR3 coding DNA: TGTGCCAGCAGCTTGGCTCCCCCCTACAGGGAAAGGGACTATGGCTACACCTTC.

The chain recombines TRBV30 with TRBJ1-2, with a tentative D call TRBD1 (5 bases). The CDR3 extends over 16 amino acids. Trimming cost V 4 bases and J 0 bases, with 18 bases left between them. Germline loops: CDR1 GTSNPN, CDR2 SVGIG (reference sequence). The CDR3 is CAWNPLIDRSNYGYTF. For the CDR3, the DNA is TGTGCCTGGAACCCCCTTATTGACAGATCTAACTATGGCTACACCTTC.

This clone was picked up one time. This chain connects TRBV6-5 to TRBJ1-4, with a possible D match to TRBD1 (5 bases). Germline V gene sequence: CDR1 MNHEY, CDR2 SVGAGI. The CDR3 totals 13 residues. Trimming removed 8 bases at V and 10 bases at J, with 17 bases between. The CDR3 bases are TGTGCCAGCGGAGACAGCTACGGAGTAAAACTGTTTTTT. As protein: CASGDSYGVKLFF.

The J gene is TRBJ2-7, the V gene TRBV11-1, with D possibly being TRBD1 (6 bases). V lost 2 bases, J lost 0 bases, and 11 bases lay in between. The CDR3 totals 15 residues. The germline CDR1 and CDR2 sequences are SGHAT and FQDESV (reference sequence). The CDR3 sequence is CASSLLWDNSYEQYF. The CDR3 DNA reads TGTGCCAGCAGCTTACTTTGGGACAACTCCTACGAGCAGTACTTC.

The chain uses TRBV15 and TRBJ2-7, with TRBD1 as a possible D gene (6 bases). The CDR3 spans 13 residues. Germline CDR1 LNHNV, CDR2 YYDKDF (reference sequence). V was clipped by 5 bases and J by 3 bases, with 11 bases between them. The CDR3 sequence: CATSQTGDYEQYF. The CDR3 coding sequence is TGTGCCACCAGCCAGACAGGAGACTACGAGCAGTACTTC.

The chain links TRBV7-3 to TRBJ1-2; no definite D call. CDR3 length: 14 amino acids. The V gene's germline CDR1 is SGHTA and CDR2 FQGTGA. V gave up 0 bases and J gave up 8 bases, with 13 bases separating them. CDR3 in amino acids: CASSLTGSPAGYTF. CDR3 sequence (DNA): TGTGCCAGCAGCTTAACGGGCAGCCCGGCGGGCTACACCTTC.

The CDR3 DNA reads as TGTGCCAGCAGTTCTGGACAGGGTGAAAATTCACCCCTCCACTTT. Protein product: CASSSGQGENSPLHF. V usage is TRBV6-2 or TRBV6-3 and J usage is TRBJ1-6; the match to TRBD1 covers 8 bases. The CDR3 totals 15 residues. The junction had 6 bases not matched to a gene; V was cut back by 4 bases and J by 7 bases. The germline V gene has CDR1 MNHEY and CDR2 SVGEGT.

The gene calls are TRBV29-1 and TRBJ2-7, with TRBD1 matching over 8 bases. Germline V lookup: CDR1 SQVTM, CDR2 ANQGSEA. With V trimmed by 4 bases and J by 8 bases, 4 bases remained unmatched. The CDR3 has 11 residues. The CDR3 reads CSVVTGGQQYF. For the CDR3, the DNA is TGCAGCGTTGTAACAGGGGGGCAGCAGTACTTC.

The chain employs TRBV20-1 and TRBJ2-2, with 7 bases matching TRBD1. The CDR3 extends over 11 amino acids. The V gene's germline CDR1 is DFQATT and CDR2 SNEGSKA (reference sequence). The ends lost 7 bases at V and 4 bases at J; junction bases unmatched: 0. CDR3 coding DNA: TGCAGTGGACAGGGCACCGGGGAGCTGTTTTTT. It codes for CSGQGTGELFF.

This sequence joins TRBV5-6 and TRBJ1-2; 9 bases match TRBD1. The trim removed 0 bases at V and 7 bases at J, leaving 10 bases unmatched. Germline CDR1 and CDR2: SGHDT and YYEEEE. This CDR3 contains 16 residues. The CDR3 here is CASSLAQGAGLGGYTF. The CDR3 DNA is TGTGCCAGCAGCTTGGCACAGGGGGCTGGATTAGGTGGCTACACCTTC.

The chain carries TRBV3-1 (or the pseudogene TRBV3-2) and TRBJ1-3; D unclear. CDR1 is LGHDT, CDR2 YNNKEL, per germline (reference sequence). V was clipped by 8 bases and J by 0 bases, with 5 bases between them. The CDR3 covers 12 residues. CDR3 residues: CASAASGNTIYF. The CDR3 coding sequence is TGTGCCAGCGCGGCCTCTGGAAACACCATATATTTT.

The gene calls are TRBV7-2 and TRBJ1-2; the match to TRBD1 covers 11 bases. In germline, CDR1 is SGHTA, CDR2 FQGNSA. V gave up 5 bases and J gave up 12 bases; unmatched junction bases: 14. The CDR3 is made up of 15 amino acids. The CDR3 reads CASSLGQGARSSHTF. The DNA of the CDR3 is TGTGCCAGCAGCCTAGGACAGGGGGCGCGATCGTCCCACACCTTC.

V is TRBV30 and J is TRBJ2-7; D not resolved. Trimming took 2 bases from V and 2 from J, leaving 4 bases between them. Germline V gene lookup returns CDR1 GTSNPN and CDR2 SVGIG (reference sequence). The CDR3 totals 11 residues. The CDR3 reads CAWSQTYEQYF. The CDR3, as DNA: TGTGCCTGGAGTCAGACCTACGAGCAGTACTTC.

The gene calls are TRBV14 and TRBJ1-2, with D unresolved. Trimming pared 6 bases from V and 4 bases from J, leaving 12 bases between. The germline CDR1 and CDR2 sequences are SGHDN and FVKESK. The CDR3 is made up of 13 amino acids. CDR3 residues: CASSPGLRYGYTF. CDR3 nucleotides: TGTGCCAGCAGTCCCGGACTGCGCTATGGCTACACCTTC.